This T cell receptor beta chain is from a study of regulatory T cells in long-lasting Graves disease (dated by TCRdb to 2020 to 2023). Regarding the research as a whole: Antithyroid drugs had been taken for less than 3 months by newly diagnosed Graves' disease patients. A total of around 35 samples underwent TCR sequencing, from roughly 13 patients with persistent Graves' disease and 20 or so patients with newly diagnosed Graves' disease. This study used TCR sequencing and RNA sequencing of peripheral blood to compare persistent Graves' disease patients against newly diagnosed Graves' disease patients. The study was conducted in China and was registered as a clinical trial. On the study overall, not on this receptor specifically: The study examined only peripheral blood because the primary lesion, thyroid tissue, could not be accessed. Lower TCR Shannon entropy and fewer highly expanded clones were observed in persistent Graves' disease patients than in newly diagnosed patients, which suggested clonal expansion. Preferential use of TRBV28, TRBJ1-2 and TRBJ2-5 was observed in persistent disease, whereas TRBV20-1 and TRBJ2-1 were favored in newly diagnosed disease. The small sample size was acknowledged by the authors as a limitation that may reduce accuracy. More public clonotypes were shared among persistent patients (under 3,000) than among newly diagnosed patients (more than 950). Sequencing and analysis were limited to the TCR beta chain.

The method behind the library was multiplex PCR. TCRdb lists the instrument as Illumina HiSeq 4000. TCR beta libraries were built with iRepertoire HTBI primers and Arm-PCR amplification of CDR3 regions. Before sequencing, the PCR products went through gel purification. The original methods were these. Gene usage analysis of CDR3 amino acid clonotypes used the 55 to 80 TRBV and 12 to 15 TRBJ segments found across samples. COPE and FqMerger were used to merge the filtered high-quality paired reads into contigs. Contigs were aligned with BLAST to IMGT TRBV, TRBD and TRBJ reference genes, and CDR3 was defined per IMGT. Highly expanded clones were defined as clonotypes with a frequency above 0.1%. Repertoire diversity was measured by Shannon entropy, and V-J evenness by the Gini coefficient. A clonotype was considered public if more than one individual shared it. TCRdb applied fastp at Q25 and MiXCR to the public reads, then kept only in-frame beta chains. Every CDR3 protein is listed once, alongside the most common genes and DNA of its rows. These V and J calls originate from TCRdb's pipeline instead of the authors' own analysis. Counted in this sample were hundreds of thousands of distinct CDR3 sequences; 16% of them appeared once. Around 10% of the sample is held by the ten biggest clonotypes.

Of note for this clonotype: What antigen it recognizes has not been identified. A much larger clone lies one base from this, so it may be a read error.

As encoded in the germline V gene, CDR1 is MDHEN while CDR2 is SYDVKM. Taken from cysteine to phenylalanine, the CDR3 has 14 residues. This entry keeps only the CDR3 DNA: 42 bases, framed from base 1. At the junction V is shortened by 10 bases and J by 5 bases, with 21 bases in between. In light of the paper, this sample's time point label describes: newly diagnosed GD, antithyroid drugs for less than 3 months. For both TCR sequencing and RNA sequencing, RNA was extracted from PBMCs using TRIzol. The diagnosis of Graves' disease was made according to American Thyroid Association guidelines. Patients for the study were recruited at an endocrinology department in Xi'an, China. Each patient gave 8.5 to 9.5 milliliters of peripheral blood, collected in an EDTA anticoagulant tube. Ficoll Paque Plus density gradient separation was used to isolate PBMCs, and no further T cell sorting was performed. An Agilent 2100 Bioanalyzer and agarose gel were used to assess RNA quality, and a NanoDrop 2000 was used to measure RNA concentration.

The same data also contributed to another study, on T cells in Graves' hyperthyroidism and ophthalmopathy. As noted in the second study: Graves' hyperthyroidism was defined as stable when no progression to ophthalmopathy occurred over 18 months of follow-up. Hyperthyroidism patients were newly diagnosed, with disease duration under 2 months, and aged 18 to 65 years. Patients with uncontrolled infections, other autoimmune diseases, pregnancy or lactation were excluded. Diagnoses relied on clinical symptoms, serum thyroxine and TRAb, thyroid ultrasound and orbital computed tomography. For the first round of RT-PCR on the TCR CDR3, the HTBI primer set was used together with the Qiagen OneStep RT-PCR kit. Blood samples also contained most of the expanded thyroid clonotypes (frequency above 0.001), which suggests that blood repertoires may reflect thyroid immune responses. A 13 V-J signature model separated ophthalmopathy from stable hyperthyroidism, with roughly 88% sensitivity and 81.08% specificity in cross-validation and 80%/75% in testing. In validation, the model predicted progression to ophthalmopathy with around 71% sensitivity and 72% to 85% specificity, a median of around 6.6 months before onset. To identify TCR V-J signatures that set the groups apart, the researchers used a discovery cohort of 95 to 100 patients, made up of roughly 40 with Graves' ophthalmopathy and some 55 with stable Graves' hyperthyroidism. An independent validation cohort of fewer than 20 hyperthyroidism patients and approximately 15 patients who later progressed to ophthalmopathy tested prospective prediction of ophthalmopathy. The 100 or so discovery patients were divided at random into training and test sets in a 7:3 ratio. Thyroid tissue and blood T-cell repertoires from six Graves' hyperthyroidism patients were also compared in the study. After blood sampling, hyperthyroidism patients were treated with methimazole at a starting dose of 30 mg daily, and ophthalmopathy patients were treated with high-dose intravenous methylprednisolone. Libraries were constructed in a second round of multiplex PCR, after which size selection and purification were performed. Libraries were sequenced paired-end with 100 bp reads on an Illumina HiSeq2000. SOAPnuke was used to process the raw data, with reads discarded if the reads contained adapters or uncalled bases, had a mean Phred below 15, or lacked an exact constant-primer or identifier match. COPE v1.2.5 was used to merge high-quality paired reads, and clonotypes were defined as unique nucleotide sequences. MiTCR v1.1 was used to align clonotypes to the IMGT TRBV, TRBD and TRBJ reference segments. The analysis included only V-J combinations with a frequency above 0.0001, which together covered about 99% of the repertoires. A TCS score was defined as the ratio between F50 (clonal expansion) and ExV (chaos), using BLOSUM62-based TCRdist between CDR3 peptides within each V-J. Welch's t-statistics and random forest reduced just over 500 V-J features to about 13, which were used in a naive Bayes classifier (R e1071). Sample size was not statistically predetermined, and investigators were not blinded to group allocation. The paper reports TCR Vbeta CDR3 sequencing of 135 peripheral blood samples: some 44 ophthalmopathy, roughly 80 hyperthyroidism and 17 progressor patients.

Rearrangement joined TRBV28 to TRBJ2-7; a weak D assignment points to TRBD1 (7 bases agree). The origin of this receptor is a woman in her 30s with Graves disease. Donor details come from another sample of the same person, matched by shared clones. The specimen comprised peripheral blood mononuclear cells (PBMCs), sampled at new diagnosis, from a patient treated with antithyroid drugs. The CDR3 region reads CAISRRGRVDEQYF. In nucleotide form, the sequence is TGTGCCATCAGCCGGAGGGGGCGCGTTGACGAGCAGTACTTC.